This T cell receptor beta chain emerged from a study of human T cells and chemical hapten exposure. MiXCR was run by TCRdb on the RACE reads, yielding one entry per CDR3 protein. Of approximately 97,000 distinct CDR3 sequences listed, 27% are singletons. Sample time point: patch test 3, about 24 weeks after DPC sensitization. This sample's treatment: therapeutic diphenylcyclopropenone sensitization with weekly scalp DPC. The study drew its donors from alopecia patients who were 18 to 70 years old and suitable for DPC. The specimen comprised whole blood, sampled in connection with sensitization to the hapten diphenylcyclopropenone (DPC). The clonotype comes from a man between 35 and 55 years old with alopecia areata. Some clones in this sample may be carry-over from other donors' samples.

The CDR3 region has the DNA TGTGCCAGCAGCGTGGGGTCGGGGATTCAGCCCCAGCATTTT. Its protein product is CASSVGSGIQPQHF. The rearrangement joins TRBV5-6 to TRBJ1-5; D uncertain. V dropped 4 bases and J dropped 6 bases, with 14 bases sitting between them. CDR3 length equals 14 residues. Germline V gene sequence: CDR1 SGHDT, CDR2 YYEEEE. The full variable domain, its missing parts supplied by reference TRBV5-6 and TRBJ1-5, is DAGVTQSPTHLIKTRGQQVTLRCSPKSGHDTVSWYQQALGQGPQFIFQYYEEEERQRGNFPDRFSGHQFPNYSSELNVNALLLGDSALYLCASSVGSGIQPQHFGDGTRLSIL.